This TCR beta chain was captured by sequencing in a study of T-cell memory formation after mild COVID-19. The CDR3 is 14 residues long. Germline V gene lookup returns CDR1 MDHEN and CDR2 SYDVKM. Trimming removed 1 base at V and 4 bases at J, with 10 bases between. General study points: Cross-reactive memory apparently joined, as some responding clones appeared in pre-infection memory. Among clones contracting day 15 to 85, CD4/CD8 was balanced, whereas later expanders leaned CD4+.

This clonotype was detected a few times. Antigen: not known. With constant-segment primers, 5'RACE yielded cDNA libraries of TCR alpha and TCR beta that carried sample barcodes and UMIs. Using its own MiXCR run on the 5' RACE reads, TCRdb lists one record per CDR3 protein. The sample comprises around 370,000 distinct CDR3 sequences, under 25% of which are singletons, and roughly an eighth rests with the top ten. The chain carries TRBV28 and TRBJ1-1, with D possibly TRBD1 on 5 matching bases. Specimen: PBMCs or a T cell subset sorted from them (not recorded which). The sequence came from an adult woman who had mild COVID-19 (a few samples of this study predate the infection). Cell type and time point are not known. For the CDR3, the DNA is TGTGCCAGCAGTTTATCCGGCCAGGGCACTGAAGCTTTCTTT. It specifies CASSLSGQGTEAFF.